Listed below are T cell receptor beta chains from one sample, sequenced in a study of cytomegalovirus exposure and HLA in healthy donors. Generated by immunoSEQ multiplex PCR, the TCRdb table keeps only in-frame clones and is missing some. The table has about 130,000 clones, about four fifths seen once. The sequencing input was PBMCs. The receptors come from a male donor in good health and CMV-seronegative. Each CDR3 is given with its conserved first and last residue. A D gene is named only where the DNA matches it firmly. A clone size is listed for some rows: how often the clone was seen (once, few, many), or a class if it is expanded.

size	D	length	J	V	DNA	CDR3
.	TRBD2	14	TRBJ2-1	TRBV19	TGTGCCAGTAGTATTCCTAGCGGGGACAATGAGCAGTTCTTC	CASSIPSGDNEQFF
.	TRBD1	13	TRBJ1-6	TRBV25-1	TGTGCCAGCAGGGACAGGGGAGATTCACCCCTCCACTTT	CASRDRGDSPLHF
once	TRBD1	16	TRBJ2-2	TRBV9	TGTGCCAGCAGCGTAGGTGGGACAGGCGAAACCGGGGAGCTGTTTTTT	CASSVGGTGETGELFF
.	TRBD1	15	TRBJ2-4	TRBV5-6	TGTGCCAGCAGCAAGACAGGGGTAGCCAAAAACATTCAGTACTTC	CASSKTGVAKNIQYF
few	.	15	TRBJ1-5	TRBV4-1	TGCGCCAGCAGCCAAGATAGACTGATCAATCAGCCCCAGCATTTT	CASSQDRLINQPQHF
.	.	13	TRBJ1-4	TRBV7-2	TGTGCCAGCAGCTTACCAGGGGAAGAAAAACTGTTTTTT	CASSLPGEEKLFF
.	TRBD2	18	TRBJ2-5	TRBV9	TGTGCCAGCAGCGTAGGACGGACTAGCGGGGGGGCCCGGGAGACCCAGTACTTC	CASSVGRTSGGARETQYF
.	TRBD1	14	TRBJ1-4	TRBV7-9	TGTGCCAGCAGCAGGGGACAGGGAGGTGAAAAACTGTTTTTT	CASSRGQGGEKLFF
few	TRBD1	13	TRBJ1-2	TRBV30	TGTGCCTCGCCGACAGGGGGTGGATATGGCTACACCTTC	CASPTGGGYGYTF
.	.	15	TRBJ2-1	TRBV19	TGTGCCAGTAGCCCGGGACTCAACTCTTACAATGAGCAGTTCTTC	CASSPGLNSYNEQFF
.	.	15	TRBJ1-2	TRBV5-1	TGCGCCAGCAGCCCGCGAGGGCCTGCTAACTATGGCTACACCTTC	CASSPRGPANYGYTF
.	TRBD2	15	TRBJ2-2	TRBV14	TGTGCCAGCAGCCAAGAGGGACTACACACCGGGGAGCTGTTTTTT	CASSQEGLHTGELFF
.	.	17	TRBJ2-1	TRBV5-4	TGTGCCAGCAGCTCTGGAGGGCCTGATGTGCGGTACAATGAGCAGTTCTTC	CASSSGGPDVRYNEQFF
.	.	16	TRBJ1-6	TRBV23-1	TGCGCCAGCAGAGACTCCCAGAGGTCCTATAATTCACCCCTCCACTTT	CASRDSQRSYNSPLHF
.	.	10	TRBJ1-5	TRBV6-4	TGTGCCAGCCCAGGGCAGCCCCAGCATTTT	CASPGQPQHF
few	.	13	TRBJ1-1	TRBV25-1	TGTGCCAGCAGTGAGTTCAGGGGTGCTGAAGCTTTCTTT	CASSEFRGAEAFF
.	TRBD2	16	TRBJ2-5	TRBV6-5	TGTGCCAGCAGTTACGATCCTAGCGGGGGGCAAGAGACCCAGTACTTC	CASSYDPSGGQETQYF
once	TRBD1	15	TRBJ1-1	TRBV30	TGTGCCTGGAGACAGGGGGCCGGCCCGGACACTGAAGCTTTCTTT	CAWRQGAGPDTEAFF
.	TRBD1	15	TRBJ2-1	TRBV7-2	TGTGCCAGCAGCTTAGCCAGGGGGACCTACAATGAGCAGTTCTTC	CASSLARGTYNEQFF
.	TRBD1	15	TRBJ1-2	TRBV19	TGTGCCAGTAGTCCATGGGACAGGGGAGGCTATGGCTACACCTTC	CASSPWDRGGYGYTF
.	TRBD1	16	TRBJ2-2	TRBV4-2	TGTGCCAGCAGCCAAGAGGGGCAGGGGGACACCGGGGAGCTGTTTTTT	CASSQEGQGDTGELFF
.	TRBD1	14	TRBJ1-2	TRBV18	TGTGCCAGCTCACCACCGACAGGGGCCCATGGCTACACCTTC	CASSPPTGAHGYTF
.	TRBD1	14	TRBJ2-1	TRBV6-5	TGTGCCAGCACCCGAGGGGGCCCATACAATGAGCAGTTCTTC	CASTRGGPYNEQFF
few	.	15	TRBJ1-2	TRBV4-1	TGCGCCAGCAGCCTCGACCGGGACACCTACTATGGCTACACCTTC	CASSLDRDTYYGYTF
.	.	13	TRBJ1-1	TRBV2	TGTGCCAGCAGTGAATTTCGGTATTCTGAAGCTTTCTTT	CASSEFRYSEAFF
.	TRBD2	16	TRBJ2-3	TRBV7-8	TGTGCCAGCAGCTTAGCGGGGACTAGAAGCACAGATACGCAGTATTTT	CASSLAGTRSTDTQYF
.	.	14	TRBJ1-1	TRBV5-6	TGTGCCAGCAGCTCCACATCGGGTGGGACTGAAGCTTTCTTT	CASSSTSGGTEAFF
.	.	13	TRBJ2-2	TRBV6-4	TGTGCCAGCAGTGACGGAGAAACCGGGGAGCTGTTTTTT	CASSDGETGELFF
few	.	11	TRBJ1-1	TRBV29-1	TGCAGCGTTGAAGATCCCCCGAACTGGTACTTT	CSVEDPPNWYF
.	.	15	TRBJ1-2	TRBV9	TGTGCCAGCAGCGTAGAGGAGACAGCTAACTATGGCTACACCTTC	CASSVEETANYGYTF
few	.	14	TRBJ1-3	TRBV6-5	TGTGCCAGCAGTCCTTCCAGCTCTGGAAACACCATATATTTT	CASSPSSSGNTIYF
.	TRBD1	15	TRBJ2-7	TRBV2	TGTGCCAGCAGCGCCGGGACAGACCTCTCCTACGAGCAGTACTTC	CASSAGTDLSYEQYF
.	.	18	TRBJ1-3	TRBV19	TGTGCCAGTAGTGAGACCGGGATCCCAAATAGATCTGGAAACACCATATATTTT	CASSETGIPNRSGNTIYF
.	.	14	TRBJ1-2	TRBV9	TGTGCCAGCAGTCGACCACAGGGAGTAAATGGCTACACCTTC	CASSRPQGVNGYTF